This record looks at one TCR beta chain sequence and its context. The CDR3 is 14 residues long. The data were obtained in a study of technical replicates of blood from a handful of donors. TCRdb keeps only in-frame clones here, not all; method: immunoSEQ multiplex PCR. The top ten clones hold about 0.31% of a sample with some 80,000 clones, about 96% of them seen once. This rearrangement joins TRBV21-1 to TRBJ2-5; the table assigns TRBD1, which was not confirmed against the DNA. TRBV21-1 is tagged as a pseudogene. Specimen: T cells isolated from PBMCs. The receptor was isolated from a human donor in good health. CDR3 region: CASSKGTGQETQYF. In nucleotides, the CDR3 is TGTGCCAGCAGCAAAGGGACAGGACAAGAGACCCAGTACTTC.